This T cell receptor (beta chain) was recorded in a study of T cells in Graves' hyperthyroidism and ophthalmopathy. This clonotype was recorded a few times. The CDR3 extends over 16 amino acids. V shed 6 bases, J shed 2 bases, and the junction held 6 bases outside the gene matches. Germline V gene data show CDR1 as KGHSH and CDR2 as LQKENI. The source material, RNA transcripts, was used to amplify TCR beta CDR3 regions. TCR CDR3 regions were first amplified by RT-PCR with HTBI primers. In TCRdb, the multiplex PCR reads were re-called with MiXCR into one record per CDR3 protein. This sample carries 210,000 or so distinct CDR3 sequences, roughly 17% of them seen once, and the ten largest clones take 50%.

V and J are TRBV18 and TRBJ2-5, with 13 bases aligning to TRBD2. The clonotype originates from a man aged 45-65 years with Graves' hyperthyroidism. Sequenced material: blood. The CDR3 here is CASSWTSGRLQETQYF. In DNA form, the CDR3 reads TGTGCCAGCTCGTGGACTAGCGGGAGATTACAAGAGACCCAGTACTTC.